A selection of T cell receptor beta chains follows, all from one sample in a study of identical twins' blood T cells. Each CDR3 protein is one row after TCRdb ran MiXCR on the 5' RACE reads. The data contain 350,000 to 400,000 distinct CDR3 sequences, around 30% of them singletons. Sequencing was carried out using PBMCs. The receptors come from a woman aged 18 to 50 in good health. The CDR3 runs from the conserved cysteine through the conserved F or W. The order of the fields is CDR3 protein, J gene, V gene, clone size. Expanded clones get a size class; other rows say once, few or many, or leave the size out.

CASGYYEQYF TRBJ2-7 TRBV6-5 .
CASSLFGGEVNEQFF TRBJ2-1 TRBV7-8 .
CASSQSRATNEKLFF TRBJ1-4 TRBV16 many
CASSTSGFYNEQFF TRBJ2-1 TRBV11-2 .
CASSYEQGNTIYF TRBJ1-3 TRBV7-2 .
CSARQDSNQPQHF TRBJ1-5 TRBV20-1 few
CASSSSVAENTEAFF TRBJ1-1 TRBV5-5 many
CATSSHRDYGYTF TRBJ1-2 TRBV15 .
CASSKGTVEAFF TRBJ1-1 TRBV5-1 .
CASNPRTRNTEAFF TRBJ1-1 TRBV19 few
CASSRTGGEQFF TRBJ2-1 TRBV13 .
CSARISGRDNEQFF TRBJ2-1 TRBV20-1 .
CSVESRTVNEQFF TRBJ2-1 TRBV29-1 many
CASSFQQGWTEAFF TRBJ1-1 TRBV27 few
CASSSRTTNEKLFF TRBJ1-4 TRBV7-9 .
CSVRGQGSNQPQHF TRBJ1-5 TRBV29-1 few
CSASDRELGQPQHF TRBJ1-5 TRBV20-1 .
CASSLRSGKGKRDQPQHF TRBJ1-5 TRBV7-9 .
CASSVDYSLGGYTF TRBJ1-2 TRBV9 few
CSAQRVSGNTIYF TRBJ1-3 TRBV29-1 .
CATLTGTSNTGEPFF TRBJ2-2 TRBV13 .
CASSLSSRYQETQYF TRBJ2-5 TRBV12-3/TRBV12-4 many
CASSAISGLEQYF TRBJ2-7 TRBV28 many
CSARDDRGYNSPLHF TRBJ1-6 TRBV20-1 few
CASSLAGGRKKLFF TRBJ1-4 TRBV7-9 few
CASSQASGSSYNEQFF TRBJ2-1 TRBV3-1 many
CSARGGRGELFF TRBJ2-2 TRBV20-1 .
CAWSGGTYYGYTF TRBJ1-2 TRBV30 .
CSVCRFTDTQYF TRBJ2-3 TRBV29-1 .
CASSLVAFSGNTIYF TRBJ1-3 TRBV7-8 many
CAISESWARTDTQYF TRBJ2-3 TRBV10-3 .
CSAREGGANYGYTF TRBJ1-2 TRBV20-1 few
CASGKTGPAGYTF TRBJ1-2 TRBV12-5 .
CASSHRRGRGNIQYF TRBJ2-4 TRBV12-3/TRBV12-4 .
CASSRDFTDTQYF TRBJ2-3 TRBV6-5 .
CSAPIDRVYGYTF TRBJ1-2 TRBV20-1 .
CASSPKTYRKTTDTQYF TRBJ2-3 TRBV11-3 few
CASSHHGAFEQFF TRBJ2-1 TRBV4-3 .
CASSQASGEPYNEQFF TRBJ2-1 TRBV4-3 .
CASSYTGDSPLHF TRBJ1-6 TRBV5-6 few
CSITGLGTGELFF TRBJ2-2 TRBV29-1 few
CASSAPMKGVGGEQFF TRBJ2-1 TRBV12-3/TRBV12-4 .
CASSQDSQGSHEQYF TRBJ2-7 TRBV4-3 few
CSVAPGQRMNTEAFF TRBJ1-1 TRBV29-1 .
CASAGRGPFSTDTQYF TRBJ2-3 TRBV5-1 .
CASSQVGSVEAFF TRBJ1-1 TRBV3-1 few
CASSLSSGRNEQFF TRBJ2-1 TRBV10-2 .
CASSNIYEQYF TRBJ2-7 TRBV5-1 .
CASSSYRGATEAFF TRBJ1-1 TRBV19 .
CASSFLGADTEAFF TRBJ1-1 TRBV5-1 .
CASSSFMNTEAFF TRBJ1-1 TRBV6-5 .
CASSGPSYEQYF TRBJ2-7 TRBV12-3/TRBV12-4 many
CASSAPGAYGNTIYF TRBJ1-3 TRBV28 few
CASSPFRQAGGYNEQFF TRBJ2-1 TRBV25-1 .